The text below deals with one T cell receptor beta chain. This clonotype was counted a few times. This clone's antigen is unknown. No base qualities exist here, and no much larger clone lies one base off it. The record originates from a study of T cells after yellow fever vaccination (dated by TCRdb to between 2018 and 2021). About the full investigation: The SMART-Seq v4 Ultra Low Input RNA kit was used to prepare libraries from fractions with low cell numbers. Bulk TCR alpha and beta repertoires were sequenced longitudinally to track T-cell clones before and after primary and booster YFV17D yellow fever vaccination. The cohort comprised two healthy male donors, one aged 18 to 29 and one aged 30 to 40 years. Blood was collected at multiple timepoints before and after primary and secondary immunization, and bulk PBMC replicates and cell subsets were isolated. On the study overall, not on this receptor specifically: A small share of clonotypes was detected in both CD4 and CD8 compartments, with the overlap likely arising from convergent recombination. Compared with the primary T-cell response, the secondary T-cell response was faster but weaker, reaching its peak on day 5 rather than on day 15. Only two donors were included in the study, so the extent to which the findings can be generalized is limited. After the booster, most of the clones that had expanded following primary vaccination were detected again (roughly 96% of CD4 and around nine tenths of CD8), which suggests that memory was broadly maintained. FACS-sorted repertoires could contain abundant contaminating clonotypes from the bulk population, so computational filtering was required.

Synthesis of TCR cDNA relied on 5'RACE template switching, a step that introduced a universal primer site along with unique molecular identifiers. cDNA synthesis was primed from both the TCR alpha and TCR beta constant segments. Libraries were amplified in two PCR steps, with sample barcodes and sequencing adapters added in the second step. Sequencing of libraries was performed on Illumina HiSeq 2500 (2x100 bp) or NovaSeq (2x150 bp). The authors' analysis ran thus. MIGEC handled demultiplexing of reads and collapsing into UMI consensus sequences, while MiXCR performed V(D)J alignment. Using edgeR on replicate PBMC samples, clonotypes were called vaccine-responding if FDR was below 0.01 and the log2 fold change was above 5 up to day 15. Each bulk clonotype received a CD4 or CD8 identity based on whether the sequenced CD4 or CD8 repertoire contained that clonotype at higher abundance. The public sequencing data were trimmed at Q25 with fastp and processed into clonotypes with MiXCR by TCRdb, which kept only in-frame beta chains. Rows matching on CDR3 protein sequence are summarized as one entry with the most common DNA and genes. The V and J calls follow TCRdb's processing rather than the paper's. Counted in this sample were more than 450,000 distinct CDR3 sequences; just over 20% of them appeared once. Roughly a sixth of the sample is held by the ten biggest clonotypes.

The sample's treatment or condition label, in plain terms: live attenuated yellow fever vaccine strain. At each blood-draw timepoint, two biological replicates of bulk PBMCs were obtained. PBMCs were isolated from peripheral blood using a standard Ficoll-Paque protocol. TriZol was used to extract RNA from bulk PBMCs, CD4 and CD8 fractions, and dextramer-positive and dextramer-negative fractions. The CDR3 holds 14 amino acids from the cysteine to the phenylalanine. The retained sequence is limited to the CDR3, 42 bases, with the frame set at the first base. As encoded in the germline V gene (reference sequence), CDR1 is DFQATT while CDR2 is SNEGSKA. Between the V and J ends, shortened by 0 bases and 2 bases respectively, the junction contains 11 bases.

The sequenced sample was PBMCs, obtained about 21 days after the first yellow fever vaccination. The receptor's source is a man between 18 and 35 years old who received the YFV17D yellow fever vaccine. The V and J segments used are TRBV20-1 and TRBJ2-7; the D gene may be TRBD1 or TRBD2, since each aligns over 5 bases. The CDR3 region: CSARDRGAAYEQYF. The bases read TGCAGTGCTAGAGATCGGGGCGCAGCCTACGAGCAGTACTTC.